What follows is one T cell receptor (beta chain) and its context. No antigen is known for it. Base qualities are missing; no much larger clone stands one base away. Including cysteine and phenylalanine, the CDR3 has 15 amino acids. Only the CDR3 part of the read is kept: 45 bases, read in frame from the first base. Looking up the germline V gene yields CDR1 MNHNS and CDR2 SASEGT. Relative to germline, V is missing 3 bases and J is missing 3 bases, with 8 bases of the junction outside any gene match. Libraries were made using the immunoSEQ multiplex PCR assay. The study's processing was this. A statistical classification framework was built for diagnosing cytomegalovirus status from the catalog of TCR beta chain sequences. TCRdb re-hosts the immuneACCESS table, in-frame sequences only. Its copies lack some clones; in the studies checked, an unresolved V gene accounts for under half of them, and the cause for the rest is not known. The V and J calls and clone size were taken over from that table, and D and trimming were inferred from the DNA. This sample lists approximately 220,000 clones; approximately 87% were detected once. 2.6% of the sample rests with the top ten.

The data stem from a study of cytomegalovirus exposure and HLA in healthy donors (dated by TCRdb to 2016 to 2017). In terms of the full investigation: According to a later analysis, one platform produced both the 110 or so validation repertoires and the 550 to 800 repertoires of the first cohort. The study aimed to test whether signatures of past pathogen exposure could be identified by cataloging public T cell receptors. Besides the first cohort of 666 subjects, a separate validation cohort made up of around 120 different subjects was used. To predict cytomegalovirus infection status, the study combined high-throughput TCR immunosequencing, statistical association of individual TCRs with disease status, and machine learning. What the authors observed across the whole study: All 120 or so repertoires were used to score co-occurrence in the validation cohort in a later analysis, because that analysis had no HLA typing for the cohort. A total of around 150 TCR beta chains were listed by the study as associated with cytomegalovirus. It was suggested by the authors that the approach could potentially be generalized to other disease states and immunological phenotypes. Most TCR sequences were observed very rarely across donors, whereas some public TCRs were present in many individuals. In a later analysis, TCRs clustered in the first cohort were found to also tend to co-occur in the roughly 130 validation repertoires, with 94% of cluster scores above 0. A few of the identified cytomegalovirus-associated TCR beta chains were confirmed in vitro to be specific for cytomegalovirus antigens. The classifier was reported to diagnose cytomegalovirus status with high specificity and sensitivity in both the original cohort and the validation cohort.

Separate from the roughly 650-subject first cohort, the validation cohort of 90 to 150 subjects was the group to which the donors belonged. The sequencing sample was made of PBMCs. This TCR derives from a man between 18 and 29 years old in good health and CMV-seronegative. The sequence joins TRBV6-1 to TRBJ2-7, and 7 bases in between align with TRBD1. Here the CDR3 is given as CASSEIDRDGYEQYF. The sequenced DNA: TGTGCCAGCAGTGAGATAGACAGGGATGGCTACGAGCAGTACTTC.